A single sample gave rise to the 14 T cell receptor beta chains below, sequenced in a study of blood T cell repertoires in COVID-19. Sequenced by immunoSEQ multiplex PCR; TCRdb stores in-frame clones only, minus some. The sample has just under 300,000 clones, around 84% seen once. Material: peripheral blood. The receptor set was obtained from an older man with acute or convalescent COVID-19.

V is TRBV28 and J is TRBJ1-5; D perhaps matches TRBD1 (5 bases). Germline CDR1 and CDR2: MDHEN and SYDVKM. The CDR3 totals 15 residues. Trimming cost V 2 bases and J 0 bases, with 8 bases left between them. The CDR3 DNA is TGTGCCAGCAGTTTACGACAGTATAGCAATCAGCCCCAGCATTTT. Encoded protein: CASSLRQYSNQPQHF.

The chain carries TRBV27 and TRBJ2-2; 9 bases line up with TRBD2. J gave up 5 bases and V 5 bases, and 15 bases lay outside the gene matches. CDR1 is MNHEY and CDR2 is SMNVEV in the germline V gene (reference sequence). This CDR3 has 18 amino acids. CDR3 DNA: TGTGCCAGCAGTCCTCCCGGGACTCTAGCGGGATATACCGGGGAGCTGTTTTTT. Amino acid sequence: CASSPPGTLAGYTGELFF.

The gene calls are TRBV2 and TRBJ2-3; 7 nucleotides line up with TRBD1. CDR1 is SNHLY and CDR2 is FYNNEI in the germline V gene. J lost 4 bases, V lost 6 bases, and 10 bases had no gene match. The CDR3 runs 15 residues. The CDR3, as DNA: TGTGCCAGCAGAGGGATCGACAGGGTACCAGATACGCAGTATTTT. Its protein is CASRGIDRVPDTQYF.

The genes are TRBV19 and TRBJ2-1; 10 nucleotides agree with TRBD2. After removal of 1 base from V and 6 bases from J, the junction contained 3 bases not matched to a gene. There are 15 residues in the CDR3. Germline V gene sequence: CDR1 LNHDA, CDR2 SQIVND (reference sequence). The CDR3 region is CASSIGLAGVNEQFF. CDR3 DNA sequence: TGTGCCAGTAGTATAGGCCTAGCGGGGGTCAATGAGCAGTTCTTC.

This clone was seen a single time. The chain joins TRBV18 to TRBJ2-1; D gene unclear. CDR3 length: 14 residues. Trimming took 0 bases from V and 9 from J, leaving 12 bases between them. Germline values: CDR1 KGHSH, CDR2 LQKENI. Here the CDR3 DNA reads TGTGCCAGCTCACCACCATCTGTTCGGAGTGAGCAGTTCTTC. This gives the protein CASSPPSVRSEQFF.

The chain recombines TRBV18 with TRBJ2-3; 10 nucleotides align to TRBD2. Losses at the gene ends were 3 bases for V and 6 bases for J; bases not matched to a gene: 3. The CDR3 sequence is 14 residues long. Germline values: CDR1 KGHSH, CDR2 LQKENI. In DNA form, the CDR3 reads TGTGCCAGCTCACCGGGACTAGCGTCTGATACGCAGTATTTT. Translated: CASSPGLASDTQYF.

A single count supports this clone. CDR3 sequence: CASSDPGLAGTDTQYF. The CDR3 nucleotides read TGCGCCAGCAGCGACCCGGGACTAGCGGGCACAGATACGCAGTATTTT. V and J are TRBV5-1 and TRBJ2-3; the match to TRBD2 covers 11 bases. Germline V gene sequence: CDR1 SGHRS, CDR2 YFSETQ. The J segment lost 1 base and the V segment lost 4 bases, leaving 5 bases of the junction unmatched. The CDR3 has 16 residues.

The chain couples TRBV7-9 to TRBJ1-5; D gene unclear. The germline V gene encodes CDR1 SEHNR and CDR2 FQNEAQ (reference sequence). The CDR3 totals 14 residues. Trimming removed 3 bases from V and 3 bases from J, with 9 bases in between. CDR3 amino acids: CASSFGRSNQPQHF. For the CDR3, the DNA is TGTGCCAGCAGCTTCGGTCGGTCCAATCAGCCCCAGCATTTT.

The chain carries TRBV28 and TRBJ2-3, with D perhaps TRBD1 (5 bases). The CDR3 totals 14 residues. Germline CDR1 MDHEN, CDR2 SYDVKM. V was trimmed by 2 bases and J by 3 bases, leaving 9 bases between them. The CDR3 DNA reads as TGTGCCAGCAGTTTACAGGGCTTAACAGATACGCAGTATTTT. Its protein product is CASSLQGLTDTQYF.

The chain recombines TRBV18 with TRBJ2-2; maybe TRBD1 (6 bases). Trimming left V 5 bases short and J 4 bases short, with 11 bases between. The CDR3 consists of 14 residues. The germline V gene has CDR1 KGHSH and CDR2 LQKENI. For the CDR3, the DNA is TGTGCCAGCTCAACAGGGTGGAGCACCGGGGAGCTGTTTTTT. It encodes CASSTGWSTGELFF.

This clone has only one observation. CDR3 amino acids: CASSVDFQSPGELFF. In DNA, the CDR3 is TGTGCCAGCAGCGTAGATTTCCAGTCCCCCGGGGAGCTGTTTTTT. The chain is built from TRBV9 and TRBJ2-2; D gene unclear. The CDR3 is 15 residues long. Germline CDR1 SGDLS, CDR2 YYNGEE. Trimming left V 0 bases short and J 6 bases short, with 12 bases between. Supplemented by reference TRBV9 and TRBJ2-2, the full variable domain reads DSGVTQTPKHLITATGQRVTLRCSPRSGDLSVYWYQQSLDQGLQFLIQYYNGEERAKGNILERFSAQQFPDLHSELNLSSLELGDSALYFCASSVDFQSPGELFFGEGSRLTVL.

The CDR3 DNA sequence: TGTGCCAGCAGCGACCGACAGTCCGGGAATTCACCCCTCCACTTT. Translation: CASSDRQSGNSPLHF. V and J are TRBV9 and TRBJ1-6, with D perhaps TRBD1 (5 bases). The germline V gene has CDR1 SGDLS and CDR2 YYNGEE. V dropped 3 bases and J dropped 7 bases, with 14 bases sitting between them. This CDR3 is built from 15 residues.

The chain is built from TRBV5-1 and TRBJ1-3, with 7 positions matching TRBD1. Germline lookup yields CDR1 SGHRS and CDR2 YFSETQ. V lost 4 bases to trimming and J lost 2 bases; unmatched junction nucleotides: 3. This CDR3 region has 14 residues. As DNA, the CDR3 is TGCGCCAGCAGCCCGGGACAGCCTGGAAACACCATATATTTT. Translated, it gives CASSPGQPGNTIYF.

The CDR3 region has the DNA TGTGCCAGCAGCCGGACAGAGGAGCGCTACACCTTC. Translation gives CASSRTEERYTF. The rearrangement joins TRBV2 to TRBJ1-2; TRBD1 might be the D (6 bases). V lost 6 bases to trimming and J lost 9 bases, with 14 bases between them. This CDR3 region has 12 residues. Germline CDR1 and CDR2: SNHLY and FYNNEI.